The rows below give T cell receptor beta chains drawn from one sample of a study of Ad26.COV2.S vaccination and SARS-CoV-2 variants. Only in-frame clones appear in the TCRdb table, and some are missing; sequencing was by immunoSEQ multiplex PCR. The sample shows about 480,000 clones, around 90% of them seen only once. The specimen was peripheral blood, collected in a trial of Ad26.COV2.S vaccine versus placebo. Receptor source: a person between 18 and 65 years old who received the Ad26.COV2.S COVID-19 vaccine or a placebo. Both conserved end residues are part of each CDR3. A D gene is named only where the DNA matches it firmly. A row's size may be missing; if present it is once, few, many or a size class.

clone_size d_call j_call v_call cdr3_nt cdr3_aa
NA NA TRBJ1-5 TRBV5-1 TGCGCCAGCAGCTTGGATGGGGGGAGGTCTCAGCCCCAGCATTTT CASSLDGGRSQPQHF
NA NA TRBJ2-1 TRBV6-1 TGTGCCAGCAGTGAAGCGAGGCTAGCCGGCCACAATGAGCAGTTCTTC CASSEARLAGHNEQFF
NA TRBD2 TRBJ2-5 TRBV24-1 TGTGCCACCAGTGACCCGGGACTAGCGGGAGAAGAGACCCAGTACTTC CATSDPGLAGEETQYF
NA TRBD1 TRBJ2-7 TRBV7-2 TGTGCCAGCAGCTTGGGACAGATGGACGAGCAGTACTTC CASSLGQMDEQYF
NA NA TRBJ2-3 TRBV5-6 TGTGCCAGCAGCTTGTTGGGGACAGATACGCAGTATTTT CASSLLGTDTQYF
NA NA TRBJ1-1 TRBV29-1 TGCAGCGTTGCCTCTGGGGTCACTGAAGCTTTCTTT CSVASGVTEAFF
NA NA TRBJ2-3 TRBV19 TGTGCCAGTAACTCCCGCGGGGCCACAGATACGCAGTATTTT CASNSRGATDTQYF
NA NA TRBJ2-3 TRBV21-1 TGTGCCAGCCCATCGTCGGGACAGGGTTTTGGCGCAGATACGCAGTATTTT CASPSSGQGFGADTQYF
NA NA TRBJ2-7 TRBV5-4 TGTGCCAGCAGCACCGGGGCAAATGGGCCAGACTACGAGCAGTACTTC CASSTGANGPDYEQYF
NA NA TRBJ1-2 TRBV5-5 TGTGCCAGCAGCACCCAGGACTACTATGGCTACACCTTC CASSTQDYYGYTF
NA NA TRBJ2-1 TRBV6-1 TGTGCCAGCAGTGAAAGGCGCAATGAGCAGTTCTTC CASSERRNEQFF
NA NA TRBJ1-1 TRBV9 TGTGCCAGCAGCGTAAGAGGGGTAGACACTGAAGCTTTCTTT CASSVRGVDTEAFF
once NA TRBJ1-5 TRBV23-1 TGCGCCAGCAGTCAAGGTCCCCGGATAACGTTGCCCCAGCATTTT CASSQGPRITLPQHF
NA NA TRBJ1-6 TRBV7-2 TGTGCCAGCAGCCCACAACAGCGATACAATTCACCCCTCCACTTT CASSPQQRYNSPLHF
NA NA TRBJ1-1 TRBV11-2 TGTGCCAGCAGCTTGTCAGGGGCGAACACTGAAGCTTTCTTT CASSLSGANTEAFF
NA TRBD1 TRBJ1-1 TRBV15 TGTGCCACCAGCAGGCCCGGGACAGGGGTCACTGAAGCTTTCTTT CATSRPGTGVTEAFF
NA NA TRBJ1-2 TRBV7-8 TGTGCCAGCAGGCCGACGTTAAGTCCTAACTATGGCTACACCTTC CASRPTLSPNYGYTF
NA NA TRBJ1-5 TRBV2 TGTGCCAGCAACGACAGGTATAGCAATCAGCCCCAGCATTTT CASNDRYSNQPQHF
NA TRBD2 TRBJ2-1 TRBV11-2 TGTGCCAGCAGCCCCGGGGGGGCGGGAGCGGACGGGGAGCAGTTCTTC CASSPGGAGADGEQFF
NA NA TRBJ1-4 TRBV27 TGTGCCAGCCTATATAACTGCAGTTTAGTGGCAGACAATGAAAAACTGTTTTTT CASLYNCSLVADNEKLFF